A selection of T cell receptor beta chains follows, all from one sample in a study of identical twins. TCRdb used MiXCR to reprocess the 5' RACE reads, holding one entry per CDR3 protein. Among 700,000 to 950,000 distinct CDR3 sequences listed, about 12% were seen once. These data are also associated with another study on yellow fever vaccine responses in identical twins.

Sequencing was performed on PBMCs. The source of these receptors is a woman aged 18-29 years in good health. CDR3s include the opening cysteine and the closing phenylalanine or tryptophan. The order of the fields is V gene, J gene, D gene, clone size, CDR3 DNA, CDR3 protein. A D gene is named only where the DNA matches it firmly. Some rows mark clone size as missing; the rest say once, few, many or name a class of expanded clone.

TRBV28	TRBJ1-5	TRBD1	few	TGTGCCAGCAGTTTATCCGGGACAGGGTTTCAGCCCCAGCATTTT	CASSLSGTGFQPQHF
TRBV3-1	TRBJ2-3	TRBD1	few	TGTGCCAGCAGCCAAAGGTTTTGGACAGGCAGCACAGATACGCAGTATTTT	CASSQRFWTGSTDTQYF
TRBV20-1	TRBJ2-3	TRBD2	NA	TGCAGTGCTAGAGATCGGCGGGGGGGCACAGATACGCAGTATTTT	CSARDRRGGTDTQYF
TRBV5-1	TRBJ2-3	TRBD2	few	TGCGCCAGCAGCTCGACTAGCGTTCCCAGCACAGATACGCAGTATTTT	CASSSTSVPSTDTQYF
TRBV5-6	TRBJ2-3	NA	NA	TGTGCCAGCAGCTACGGGGGACTTTCGACCGCAGATACGCAGTATTTT	CASSYGGLSTADTQYF
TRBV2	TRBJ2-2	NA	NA	TGTGCCAGCAGTGATCTGACAAACGCGAACACCGGGGAGCTGTTTTTT	CASSDLTNANTGELFF
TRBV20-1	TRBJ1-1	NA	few	TGCAGTGCTAGGGCCGAGGGGAACACTGAAGCTTTCTTT	CSARAEGNTEAFF
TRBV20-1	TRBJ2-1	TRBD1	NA	TGCAGTGCTCAGCGTAGGGACCGGGACAGGGGATTCTTC	CSAQRRDRDRGFF
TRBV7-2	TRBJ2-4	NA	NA	TGTGCCAGCGTCAGGGGGGGCGGGCGGAAAAACATTCAGTACTTC	CASVRGGGRKNIQYF
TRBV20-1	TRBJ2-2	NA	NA	TGCAGTGCCTCTCGCGGATCGGGGAACGGGGAGCTGTTTTTT	CSASRGSGNGELFF
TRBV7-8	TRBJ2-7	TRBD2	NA	TGTGCCAGCAGCTCCAAGGGCCTGACTAGCGGGAGTGGTGAGCAGTACTTC	CASSSKGLTSGSGEQYF
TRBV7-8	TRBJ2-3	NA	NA	TGTGCCAGCAGCTTAGTTGGGAGCCCAACGGGGACAGATACGCAGTATTTT	CASSLVGSPTGTDTQYF
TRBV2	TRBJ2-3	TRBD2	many	TGTGCCAGCAGACGACTAGCGGTGACTAGCACAGATACGCAGTATTTT	CASRRLAVTSTDTQYF
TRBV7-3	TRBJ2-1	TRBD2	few	TGTGCCAGCAGCTTGGAGCCGGGACTAGGTTTGGATGAGCAGTTCTTC	CASSLEPGLGLDEQFF
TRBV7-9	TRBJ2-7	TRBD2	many	TGTGCCAGCAGCTTAGAGACTAGCGGGAGGCACAACGAGCAGTACTTC	CASSLETSGRHNEQYF
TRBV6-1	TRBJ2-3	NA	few	TGTGCCAGCAGTGAAGCGGGCTCCTTGAAGCCTCCTGGCACAGATACGCAGTATTTT	CASSEAGSLKPPGTDTQYF
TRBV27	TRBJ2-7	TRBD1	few	TGTGCCAGCAGTCGACAGGGTATCGGCTACGAGCAGTACTTC	CASSRQGIGYEQYF
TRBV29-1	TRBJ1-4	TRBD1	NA	TGCAGCGTGGCACCATGGGACAGGGGGAAAGAAAAACTGTTTTTT	CSVAPWDRGKEKLFF
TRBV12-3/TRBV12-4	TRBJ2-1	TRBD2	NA	TGTGCCAGCAGTTTAGTAGGGACTAGAGGGAACAATGAGCAGTTCTTC	CASSLVGTRGNNEQFF
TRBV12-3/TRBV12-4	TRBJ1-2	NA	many	TGTGCCAGCAGCTATGACAGCCTCTATGGCTACACCTTC	CASSYDSLYGYTF
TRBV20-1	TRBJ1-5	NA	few	TGCAGTGCTTGCAGGGCAGGTCAGCCCCAGCATTTT	CSACRAGQPQHF
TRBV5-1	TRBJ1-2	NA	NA	TGCGCCAGCAGCCCAGGAGAATCCTATGGCTACACCTTC	CASSPGESYGYTF
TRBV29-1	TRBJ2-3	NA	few	TGCAGCGTCCGAGGGGATAGGGCAACCAGCACAGATACGCAGTATTTT	CSVRGDRATSTDTQYF
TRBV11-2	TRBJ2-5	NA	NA	TGTGCCAGCAGCTTAGTTGGAAGGAGGGTTAAAGAGACCCAGTACTTC	CASSLVGRRVKETQYF
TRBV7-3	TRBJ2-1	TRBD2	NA	TGTGCCAGCAGCTTAAGTAGCGGGAGAGGGGGTGAGCAGTTCTTC	CASSLSSGRGGEQFF
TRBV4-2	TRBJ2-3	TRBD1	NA	TGTGCCAGCAGCCAAGACAGGGAAGGGGGCTTAGATACGCAGTATTTT	CASSQDREGGLDTQYF
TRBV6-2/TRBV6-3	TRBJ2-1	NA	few	TGTGCCAGCAGTTACGGAACTACCTGGGGTGAGCAGTTCTTC	CASSYGTTWGEQFF
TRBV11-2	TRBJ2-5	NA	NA	TGTGCCAGCAGCTTAGTAGTCACACTGGGGGAGACCCAGTACTTC	CASSLVVTLGETQYF